This T cell receptor (beta chain) was documented in a study of cytomegalovirus exposure and HLA in healthy donors. Study in general: T cells numbering about 180 million yielded roughly 120 million unique TCR beta sequences in an earlier analysis.

Primers: 60 Vbeta forward and 13 Jbeta reverse. TCRdb's copy holds only in-frame clones and misses some; the assay was immunoSEQ multiplex PCR. The sample has 52,000 or so clones, approximately 80% seen once. CDR3 size: 15 residues. The J segment lost 5 bases and the V segment lost 2 bases, leaving 2 bases of the junction unmatched. Germline CDR1 MRHNA, CDR2 SNTAGT. Donors likely had unrecorded immune exposures despite being nominally healthy when sampled. The source is a female donor in good health and CMV-seronegative. V gene TRBV6-4 combines with J gene TRBJ2-2; 10 bases match TRBD1. Sequencing was performed on PBMCs. Here the CDR3 reads CASSDGTGATGELFF. The CDR3 nucleotides read TGTGCCAGCAGTGACGGGACAGGGGCGACCGGGGAGCTGTTTTTT.